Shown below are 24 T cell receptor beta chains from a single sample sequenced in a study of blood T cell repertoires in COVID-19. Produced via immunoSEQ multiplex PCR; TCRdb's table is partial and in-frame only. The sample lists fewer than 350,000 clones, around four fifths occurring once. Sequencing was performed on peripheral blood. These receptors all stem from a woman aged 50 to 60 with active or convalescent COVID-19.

The CDR3 is CASSPDSQDGYTF. The CDR3 nucleotides read TGTGCCAGCAGCCCGGACAGTCAGGATGGCTACACCTTC. The rearrangement links TRBV7-3 to TRBJ1-2; D perhaps matches TRBD1 (6 bases). This CDR3 has 13 residues. V was clipped by 5 bases and J by 6 bases, with 13 bases between them. Per the germline V gene, CDR1 is SGHTA and CDR2 is FQGTGA. Based on the CDR3 plus reference TRBV7-3 and TRBJ1-2, the full variable domain is GAGVSQTPSNKVTEKGKYVELRCDPISGHTALYWYRQSLGQGPEFLIYFQGTGAADDSGLPNDRFFAVRPEGSVSTLKIQRTERGDSAVYLCASSPDSQDGYTFGSGTRLTVV.

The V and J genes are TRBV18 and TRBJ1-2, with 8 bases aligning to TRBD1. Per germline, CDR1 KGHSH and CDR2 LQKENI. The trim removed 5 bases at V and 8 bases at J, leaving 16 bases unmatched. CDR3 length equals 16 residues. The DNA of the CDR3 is TGTGCCAGCTCATCACTAGCCGGACAGGGAGTGAAAGGCTACACCTTC. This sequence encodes CASSSLAGQGVKGYTF.

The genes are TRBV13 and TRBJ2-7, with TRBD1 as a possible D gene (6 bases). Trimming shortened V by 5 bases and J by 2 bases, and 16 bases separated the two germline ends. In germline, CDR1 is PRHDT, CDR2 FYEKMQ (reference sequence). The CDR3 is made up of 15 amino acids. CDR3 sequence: CASSNKDRSTYEQYF. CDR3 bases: TGTGCCAGCAGCAACAAAGACAGGTCTACCTACGAGCAGTACTTC.

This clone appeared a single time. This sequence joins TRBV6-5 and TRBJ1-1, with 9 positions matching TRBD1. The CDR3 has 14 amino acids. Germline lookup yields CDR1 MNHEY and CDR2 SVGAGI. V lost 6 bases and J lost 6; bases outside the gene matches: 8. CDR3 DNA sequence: TGTGCCAGCAGCTTCGGACAGGGGCTCGCTGAAGCTTTCTTT. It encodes CASSFGQGLAEAFF.

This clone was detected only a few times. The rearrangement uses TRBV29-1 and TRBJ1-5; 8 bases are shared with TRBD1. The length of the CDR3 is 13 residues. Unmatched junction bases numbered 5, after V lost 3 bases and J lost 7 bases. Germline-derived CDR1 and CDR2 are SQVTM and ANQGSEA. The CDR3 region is CSVETGAGQPQHF. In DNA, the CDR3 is TGCAGCGTTGAGACAGGGGCCGGACAGCCCCAGCATTTT.

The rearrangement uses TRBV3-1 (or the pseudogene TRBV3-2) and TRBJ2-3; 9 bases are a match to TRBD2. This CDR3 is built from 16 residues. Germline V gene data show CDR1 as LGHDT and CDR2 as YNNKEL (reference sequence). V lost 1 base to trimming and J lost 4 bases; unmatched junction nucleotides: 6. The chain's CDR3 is CASSQALLAGADTQYF. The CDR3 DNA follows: TGTGCCAGCAGCCAAGCCCTATTAGCGGGAGCAGATACGCAGTATTTT.

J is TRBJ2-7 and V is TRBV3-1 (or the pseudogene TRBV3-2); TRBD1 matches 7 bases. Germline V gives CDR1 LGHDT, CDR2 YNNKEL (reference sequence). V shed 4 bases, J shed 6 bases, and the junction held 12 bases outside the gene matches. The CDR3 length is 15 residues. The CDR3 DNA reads TGTGCCAGCAGCCGAATGGGACAGAGCTACTCCGAGCAGTACTTC. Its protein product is CASSRMGQSYSEQYF.

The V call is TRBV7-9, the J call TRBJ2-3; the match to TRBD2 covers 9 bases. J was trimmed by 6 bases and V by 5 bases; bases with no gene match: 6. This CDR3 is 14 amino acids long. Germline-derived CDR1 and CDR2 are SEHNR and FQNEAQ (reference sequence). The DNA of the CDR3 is TGTGCCAGCAGCCTTAGCGGGAGTGGTGATACGCAGTATTTT. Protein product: CASSLSGSGDTQYF.

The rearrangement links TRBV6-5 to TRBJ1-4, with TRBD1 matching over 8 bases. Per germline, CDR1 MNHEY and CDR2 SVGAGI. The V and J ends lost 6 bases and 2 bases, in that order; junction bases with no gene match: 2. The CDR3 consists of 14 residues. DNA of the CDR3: TGTGCCAGCAGGACAGGGGCCACTAATGAAAAACTGTTTTTT. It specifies CASRTGATNEKLFF.

The CDR3 reads CASSPRGGGSPLHF. CDR3 coding DNA: TGTGCCAGCAGCCCCCGGGGGGGTGGATCACCCCTCCACTTT. V and J are TRBV3-1 (or the pseudogene TRBV3-2) and TRBJ1-6; a possible D gene is TRBD1 (5 bases). Germline loops: CDR1 LGHDT, CDR2 YNNKEL (reference sequence). The CDR3 sequence is 14 residues long. V lost 4 bases to trimming and J lost 10 bases, with 14 bases between them.

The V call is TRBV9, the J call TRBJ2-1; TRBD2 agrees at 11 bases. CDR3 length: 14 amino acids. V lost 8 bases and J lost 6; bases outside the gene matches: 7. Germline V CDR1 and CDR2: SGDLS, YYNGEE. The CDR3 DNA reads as TGTGCCAGTAGTGGACTAGCGGGCTTCAATGAGCAGTTCTTC. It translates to CASSGLAGFNEQFF.

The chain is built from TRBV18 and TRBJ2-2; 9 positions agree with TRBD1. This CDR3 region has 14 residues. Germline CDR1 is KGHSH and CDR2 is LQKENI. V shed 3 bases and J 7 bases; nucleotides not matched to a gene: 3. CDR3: CASSPGQGIGELFF. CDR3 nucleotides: TGTGCCAGCTCACCGGGACAGGGAATCGGGGAGCTGTTTTTT. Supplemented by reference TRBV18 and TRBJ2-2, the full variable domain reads NAGVMQNPRHLVRRRGQEARLRCSPMKGHSHVYWYRQLPEEGLKFMVYLQKENIIDESGMPKERFSAEFPKEGPSILRIQQVVRGDSAAYFCASSPGQGIGELFFGEGSRLTVL.

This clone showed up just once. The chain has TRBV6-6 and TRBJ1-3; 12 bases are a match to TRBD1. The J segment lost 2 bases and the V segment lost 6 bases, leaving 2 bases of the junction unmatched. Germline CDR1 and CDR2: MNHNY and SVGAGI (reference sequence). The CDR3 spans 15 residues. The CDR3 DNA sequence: TGTGCCAGCAGCGGGACAGGGGGCGCTGGAAACACCATATATTTT. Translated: CASSGTGGAGNTIYF.

CDR3 nucleotides: TGTGCCAGCAGCCCAGTTAGCGGGCAACTCTCCTACGAGCAGTACTTC. Its protein product is CASSPVSGQLSYEQYF. The J gene is TRBJ2-7, the V gene TRBV7-2; 7 nucleotides line up with TRBD2. The V gene's germline CDR1 is SGHTA and CDR2 FQGNSA. Germline trimming cut 5 bases from V and 0 bases from J; bases unmatched to any gene: 10. The CDR3 consists of 16 residues.

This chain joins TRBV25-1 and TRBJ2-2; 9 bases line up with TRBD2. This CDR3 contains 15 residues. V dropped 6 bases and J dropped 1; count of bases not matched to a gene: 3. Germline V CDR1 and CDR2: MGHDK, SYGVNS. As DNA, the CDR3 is TGTGCCAGCAGGCCGACTAGCGGGAACACCGGGGAGCTGTTTTTT. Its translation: CASRPTSGNTGELFF.

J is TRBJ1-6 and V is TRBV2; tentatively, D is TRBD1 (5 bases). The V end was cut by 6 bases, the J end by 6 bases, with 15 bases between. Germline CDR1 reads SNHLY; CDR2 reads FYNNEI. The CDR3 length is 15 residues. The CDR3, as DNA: TGTGCCAGCAGGCCAAAGACAGCGATTAATTCACCCCTCCACTTT. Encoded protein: CASRPKTAINSPLHF.

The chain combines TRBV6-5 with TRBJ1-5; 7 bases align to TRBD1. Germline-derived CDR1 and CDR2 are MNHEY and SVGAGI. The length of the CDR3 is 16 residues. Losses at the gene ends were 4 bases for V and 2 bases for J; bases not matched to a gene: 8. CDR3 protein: CASSSRTDRGNQPQHF. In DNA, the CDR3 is TGTGCCAGCAGTTCCCGGACAGACAGGGGCAATCAGCCCCAGCATTTT.

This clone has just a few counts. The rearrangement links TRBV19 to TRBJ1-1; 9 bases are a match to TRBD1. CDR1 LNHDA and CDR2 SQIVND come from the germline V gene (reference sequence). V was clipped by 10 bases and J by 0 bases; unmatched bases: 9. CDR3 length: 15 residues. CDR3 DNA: TGTGCCACCGCGGACAGGGGCATCATGAACACTGAAGCTTTCTTT. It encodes CATADRGIMNTEAFF.

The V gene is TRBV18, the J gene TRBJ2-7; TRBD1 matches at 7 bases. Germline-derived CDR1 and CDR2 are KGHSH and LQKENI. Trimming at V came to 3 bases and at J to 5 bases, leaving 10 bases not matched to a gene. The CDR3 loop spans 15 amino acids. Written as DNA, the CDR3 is TGTGCCAGCTCACCCGTAAGACAGGGATTCCACGAGCAGTACTTC. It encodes CASSPVRQGFHEQYF.

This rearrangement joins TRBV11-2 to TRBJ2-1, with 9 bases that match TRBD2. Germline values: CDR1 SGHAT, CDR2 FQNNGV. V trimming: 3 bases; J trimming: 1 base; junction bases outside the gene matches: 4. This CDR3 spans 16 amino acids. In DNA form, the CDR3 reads TGTGCCAGCAGCTTGGAGGGACTAGCTTCCTACAATGAGCAGTTCTTC. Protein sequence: CASSLEGLASYNEQFF.

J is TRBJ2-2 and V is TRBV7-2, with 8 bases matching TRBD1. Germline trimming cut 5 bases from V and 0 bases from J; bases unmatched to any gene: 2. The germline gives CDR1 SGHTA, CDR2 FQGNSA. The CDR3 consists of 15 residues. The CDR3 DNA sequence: TGTGCCAGCAGCCGGACAGGGTCGAACACCGGGGAGCTGTTTTTT. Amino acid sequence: CASSRTGSNTGELFF.

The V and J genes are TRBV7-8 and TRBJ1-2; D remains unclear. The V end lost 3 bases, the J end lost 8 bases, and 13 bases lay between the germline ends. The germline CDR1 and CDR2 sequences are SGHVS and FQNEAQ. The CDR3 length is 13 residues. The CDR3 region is CASSLRAPGGYTF. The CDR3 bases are TGTGCCAGCAGCTTGAGGGCACCGGGAGGCTACACCTTC. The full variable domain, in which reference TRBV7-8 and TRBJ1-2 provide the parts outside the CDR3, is GAGVSQSPRYKVAKRGQDVALRCDPISGHVSLFWYQQALGQGPEFLTYFQNEAQLDKSGLPSDRFFAERPEGSVSTLKIQRTQQEDSAVYLCASSLRAPGGYTFGSGTRLTVV.

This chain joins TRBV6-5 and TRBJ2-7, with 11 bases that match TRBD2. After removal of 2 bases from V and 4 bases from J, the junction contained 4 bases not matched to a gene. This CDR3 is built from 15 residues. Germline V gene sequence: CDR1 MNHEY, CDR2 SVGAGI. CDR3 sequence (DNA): TGTGCCAGCAGTTACATTAGCGGGAGGGAGTACGAGCAGTACTTC. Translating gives CASSYISGREYEQYF.

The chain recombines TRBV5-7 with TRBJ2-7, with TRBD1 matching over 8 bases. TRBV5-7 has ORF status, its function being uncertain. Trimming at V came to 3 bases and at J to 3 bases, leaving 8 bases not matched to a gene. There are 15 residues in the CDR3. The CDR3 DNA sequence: TGTGCCAGCAGCTCGCGGGACAGGAGGAACTACGAGCAGTACTTC. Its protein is CASSSRDRRNYEQYF.